This is a list of T cell receptor beta chains from one sample in a study of a mutant IDH1 vaccine in newly diagnosed glioma. TCRdb's table, derived via immunoSEQ multiplex PCR, lists solely in-frame clones and lacks some. This table has around 50,000 clones, 65% to 85% appearing once. No cognate antigen is known for these TCRs. Specimen: PBMCs, collected from a glioma patient whose treatment included an IDH1 peptide vaccine. The receptors originated from a man aged 40-55 years with glioma. The CDR3 runs from the conserved cysteine through the conserved F or W. The D gene is left open where the match is weak. Clone size, where shown, is once, few, many, or a class for clones that have expanded.

size: NA; J: TRBJ1-2; V: TRBV19; D: TRBD1; DNA: TGTGCCAGTAGTGATACAGGGGGCGCGCTTTATGGCTACACCTTC; CDR3: CASSDTGGALYGYTF
size: NA; J: TRBJ2-2; V: TRBV7-9; D: NA; DNA: TGTGCCAGCAGCCCCGCAGCACAGGGTTCCAGGGAGCTGTTTTTT; CDR3: CASSPAAQGSRELFF
size: NA; J: TRBJ1-2; V: TRBV5-8; D: TRBD1; DNA: TGTGCCAGCAGCCGATACGGACAGGGAATTAGCTATGGCTACACCTTC; CDR3: CASSRYGQGISYGYTF
size: NA; J: TRBJ2-2; V: TRBV5-1; D: NA; DNA: TGCGCCAGCAGCTTGGGTGGTGCAGGGCCCAACACCGGGGAGCTGTTTTTT; CDR3: CASSLGGAGPNTGELFF
size: NA; J: TRBJ1-5; V: TRBV9; D: NA; DNA: TGTGCCAGCAGCGTAGGGAAAGGGAATCAGCCCCAGCATTTT; CDR3: CASSVGKGNQPQHF
size: NA; J: TRBJ2-1; V: TRBV4-1; D: NA; DNA: TGCGCCAGCAGCATGGGACCTCCCGAGGGCAATGAGCAGTTCTTC; CDR3: CASSMGPPEGNEQFF
size: NA; J: TRBJ1-5; V: TRBV6-5; D: NA; DNA: TGTGCCAGCAGTTACCGGGGGAGTCAGCCCCAGCATTTT; CDR3: CASSYRGSQPQHF
size: NA; J: TRBJ1-6; V: TRBV5-6; D: TRBD1; DNA: TGTGCCAGCAGCTGGAACCGGGACAGGGATATATCACCCCTCCACTTT; CDR3: CASSWNRDRDISPLHF
size: NA; J: TRBJ1-1; V: TRBV7-2; D: NA; DNA: TGTGCCAGCAGCTCATTGGCGGACACTGAAGCTTTCTTT; CDR3: CASSSLADTEAFF
size: few; J: TRBJ1-1; V: TRBV19; D: TRBD1; DNA: TGTGCCAGTAGGACAGTGGGGACAGGGATTGAAGCTTTCTTT; CDR3: CASRTVGTGIEAFF
size: NA; J: TRBJ2-7; V: TRBV18; D: NA; DNA: TGTGCCAGCTCACCTACACCGGGACAACCGGCTTACGAGCAGTACTTC; CDR3: CASSPTPGQPAYEQYF
size: once; J: TRBJ1-3; V: TRBV18; D: NA; DNA: TGTGCCAGCTCACCAGCCACGGGCGGCTCTGGAAACACCATATATTTT; CDR3: CASSPATGGSGNTIYF
size: few; J: TRBJ1-2; V: TRBV7-3; D: NA; DNA: TGTGCCAGCAGCTTATTGCAGCCAGCTCCCTACACCTTC; CDR3: CASSLLQPAPYTF
size: NA; J: TRBJ2-1; V: TRBV5-1; D: NA; DNA: TGCGCCAGCAGCTTTCCAGGGGTTTGGCAGTTCTTC; CDR3: CASSFPGVWQFF
size: NA; J: TRBJ2-1; V: TRBV7-2; D: TRBD2; DNA: TGTGCCAGCACCCTTACTAGCGGCCTGGTGAATGAGCAGTTCTTC; CDR3: CASTLTSGLVNEQFF
size: NA; J: TRBJ1-2; V: TRBV5-6; D: NA; DNA: TGTGCCAGCAGCTTCGGGATTGGCTACACCTTC; CDR3: CASSFGIGYTF
size: NA; J: TRBJ1-1; V: TRBV18; D: TRBD1; DNA: TGTGCCAGCTCACCTCTTGACAGGGGAGCGGGAGAAACTGAAGCTTTCTTT; CDR3: CASSPLDRGAGETEAFF
size: NA; J: TRBJ1-1; V: TRBV5-1; D: TRBD1; DNA: TGCGCCAGCAGCTTGGCAGCAGGGGGCACTGAAGCTTTCTTT; CDR3: CASSLAAGGTEAFF
size: few; J: TRBJ2-3; V: TRBV5-1; D: NA; DNA: TGCGCCAGCAGCCTCAACGCCGTGGATAGCACAGATACGCAGTATTTT; CDR3: CASSLNAVDSTDTQYF
size: once; J: TRBJ2-7; V: TRBV11-2; D: NA; DNA: TGTGCCAGCAGCCCTATCGGGGGCGGCGAGCAGTACTTC; CDR3: CASSPIGGGEQYF
size: NA; J: TRBJ1-1; V: TRBV2; D: NA; DNA: TGTGCCAGCACCCTACGTAGGGGAAGGCTGAACACTGAAGCTTTCTTT; CDR3: CASTLRRGRLNTEAFF
size: NA; J: TRBJ1-5; V: TRBV30; D: NA; DNA: TGTGCCTGGAGTGTACTGACAGGCAATCAGCCCCAGCATTTT; CDR3: CAWSVLTGNQPQHF
size: few; J: TRBJ1-2; V: TRBV2; D: NA; DNA: TGTGCCAGCCCTGAGGGGGAGGCCTTC; CDR3: CASPEGEAF
size: NA; J: TRBJ1-2; V: TRBV4-1; D: NA; DNA: TGCGCCAGCAGCCAAGATCAGTCTAACTATGGCTACACCTTC; CDR3: CASSQDQSNYGYTF
size: NA; J: TRBJ1-2; V: TRBV7-9; D: NA; DNA: TGTGCCAGCAGCTTGGCAGACAGCTTAGGCTACACCTTC; CDR3: CASSLADSLGYTF
size: NA; J: TRBJ1-2; V: TRBV4-1; D: NA; DNA: TGCGCCAGCAGCCAAGACAGGACGATCTATGGCTACACCTTC; CDR3: CASSQDRTIYGYTF
size: NA; J: TRBJ2-7; V: TRBV27; D: TRBD2; DNA: TGTGCCAGCAGGCCTGAGGGGCGGGGGGTAAACGAGCAGTACTTC; CDR3: CASRPEGRGVNEQYF